The clone carrying this TCR beta chain was observed a few times. This specimen belongs to a study of T cells in Graves' hyperthyroidism and ophthalmopathy. TCR beta CDR3 regions were amplified from RNA transcripts. The TCR CDR3 was amplified in a first-round RT-PCR using the HTBI primer set. Each CDR3 protein gets one entry after TCRdb re-called the multiplex PCR reads with MiXCR. Among some 600,000 distinct CDR3 sequences listed, 14% were seen once. The V gene's germline CDR1 is LGHNA and CDR2 YSLEER. V dropped 1 base and J dropped 4 bases, with 8 bases sitting between them. The CDR3 sequence is 14 residues long. Isolation of PBMCs was performed on roughly 9 ml fresh peripheral blood.

Sequencing used blood. This rearrangement joins TRBV4-3 to TRBJ2-1; no firm D call. This receptor was taken from a woman in her 30s with Graves' hyperthyroidism that later progressed to Graves' ophthalmopathy. The CDR3 region is CASSQATEYNEQFF. CDR3 DNA: TGCGCCAGCAGCCAAGCAACCGAATACAATGAGCAGTTCTTC.